The present entry profiles one T cell receptor (beta chain) with its context. There is no known antigen for this receptor. The CDR1 and CDR2 encoded by the germline V gene (reference sequence) are LNHDA and SQIVND. The CDR3 runs 14 residues from the cysteine to the phenylalanine. The DNA sequence is not available. This entry belongs to a study of human CD8 memory T cell subsets (TCRdb year 2020). About the investigation overall: To assess clonal relationships, the TCRbeta repertoires of stem-like (TSTEM), progenitor exhausted-like (TPEX) and effector memory CD8+ T cell subsets were compared. TCRbeta repertoires were obtained from five to seven donors, each contributing TSTEM, TPEX and effector memory subsets.

What the research found in general, with its limitations: Although both stem-like subsets shared clonotypes with effector memory cells, the overlap between TSTEM and TPEX repertoires was minimal, suggesting distinct antigen spectra for the TSTEM and TPEX subsets. Similarly high normalized Shannon-Wiener diversity was shown by TSTEM and TPEX subsets, whereas comparatively lower diversity was seen in effector memory subsets. Based on Chao1 estimates, TSTEM subsets appeared to have greater repertoire diversity than TPEX subsets, which could potentially reflect a broader range of specificities. Only TCRbeta chains were sequenced, and repertoire comparisons were based on roughly six donors, with testing performed by paired t-tests and Bonferroni correction.

Early differentiated memory cells that were CCR7+ PD-1+ TIGIT+ and showed dysfunctional, exhausted-like traits were classified as progenitor exhausted-like memory CD8+ T cells (TPEX). Density gradient separation was used to isolate peripheral blood mononuclear cells from buffy coats of healthy donors. Negative magnetic separation using EasySep or MojoSort CD8+ T cell isolation kits was how the study enriched total CD8+ T cells. An RNeasy Mini Kit was used to extract total RNA from duplicate vials of 150,000 sorted CD8+ T cells per subset. The PBMCs were used fresh or after being cryopreserved in fetal bovine serum with roughly 10% DMSO. Fluorescence-activated cell sorting on a FACSAria III was used to sort CD8+ T cell subsets to purity. The sequencer was a NextSeq 550. A Human TCR Profiling Kit was used to prepare UMI-labeled 5' RACE TCRbeta libraries. Every TCRbeta library was prepared in parallel, with the same number of PCR cycles used for all of the libraries. The paper's processing steps were these. Each TCRbeta library contained between about 2,900 and 18,000 functional CDR3beta clonotypes. MIGEC 1.2.9 was used for UMI extraction and consensus assembly, with at least three reads per UMI being required. MiXCR 3.0.3 was used to extract in-frame CDR3beta repertoires. Each sample was downsampled to 42,000 randomly selected UMIs before diversity metrics were computed in VDJtools 1.2.1. For the top 3,000 clones of each sample pair, the repertoire overlap metrics D, R and F2 were calculated in VDJtools. One entry per CDR3 protein sequence results from the TCRdb reprocessing of the reads, with DNA left out. TCRdb assigned the V and J calls; the authors' analysis was not used. The sample's table lists a count of about 6,600 distinct CDR3 sequences. The ten biggest clones cover about 21% of the sample.

The sample taken for sequencing was CD8+ T cells from PBMCs. The rearranged segments are TRBV19 and TRBJ2-1; the D call of TRBD2 rests on TCRdb alone, since no DNA is present to check it. The sequence was obtained from a human donor in good health. CDR3 sequence: CASSTSGSWNEQFF.